This T cell receptor (beta chain) was captured by sequencing in a study of human T cells and chemical hapten exposure (dated by TCRdb to the early 2020s). Context from the whole study: For sensitization, 2% DPC in acetone was applied to a roughly 2 cm by roughly 2 cm area of upper inner arm skin. Throughout the study period of approximately 23 weeks, patients also received therapeutic DPC doses to the scalp every week. Patch testing was performed on the upper back with Finn chambers containing 0.01% DPC, and the patch tests were scored after 6 days according to International Contact Dermatitis Research Group standards. Most of the patients in the cohort were female, and the cohort covered alopecia areata with under or over 50% scalp involvement, alopecia totalis and alopecia universalis. Libraries were pooled for sequencing, and per-sample TCR yields varied mainly because of small differences in library volumes within the pool. Peripheral blood TCR repertoire changes were tracked in vivo in alopecia patients during primary and secondary sensitization to the hapten diphenylcyclopropenone (DPC). Patient blood was sampled pre-sensitization (week 0) and at 2, 6 and about 24 weeks after DPC sensitization. Roughly 30 alopecia patients gave blood for TCR sequencing at one to four time points (pre-sensitization, 2, 6 and 24 weeks). Overall results and qualifications from the work: No change with DPC sensitization was found in the number of TCRs above 1 in 1000 frequency, and no evidence of global repertoire structure alterations was found. Alopecia, a presumed autoimmune disease, was present in all patients, so the immune response of the patients might differ from that of healthy individuals. The number of PT1 expanded TCRs positively correlated with patch test score, significant at thresholds 8, 16 and 32 but not 4. After repeated subsampling, the strength of the expansion versus patch-test correlation and the threshold at which it became significant changed. Expanded TCRs formed significantly more large CDR3 similarity clusters than pre-sensitization or healthy control sets, consistent with antigen-driven responses.

Libraries came from RACE. The run used a NextSeq 500. During library preparation, unique molecular identifiers were attached to individual cDNA molecules so that TCRs could be counted in a quantitative, reproducible way. From each blood RNA sample, both TCR alpha and TCR beta chains were sequenced. For the original study's pipeline: Samples had a median of about 90,000 TCRs, with a range from 23,224 to 690,600. The Decombinator software suite was used to annotate V, J and CDR3 in the TCR reads. Every sample was subsampled to the same number of TCRs (28,000) for the PS versus PT1 abundance plots. Expanded TCRs were defined as absent before sensitization and observed at least eight times at the 2-week time point. The public reads were run again by TCRdb, first through fastp at Q25 and then through MiXCR, and only productive beta chains were kept. Rows are combined by CDR3 protein, so each entry shows the most common genes and DNA. It is TCRdb's table, rather than the study itself, that gives the V and J calls and clone size. The sample contains more than 75,000 distinct CDR3 sequences, roughly 9.1% of them found a single time. The ten largest clones take up less than 4.5% of the sample.

The CDR3 contains 15 residues, cysteine and phenylalanine counted. Here the CDR3 DNA is all that survives: 45 bases in frame from base 1. V is reduced by 3 bases and J by 2 bases, leaving a spacing of 13 bases between them. CDR1 KGHSH and CDR2 LQKENI are derived from the germline V gene. What the time point label conveys for this sample: pre-sensitization, week 0. The treatment or condition label on this specimen signifies: therapeutic diphenylcyclopropenone sensitization with weekly scalp DPC. At each patch-test visit, blood was drawn before the patch test was applied. Patients were considered eligible if aged 18 to 70, diagnosed with alopecia and deemed suitable for DPC therapy, and patients were excluded if pregnant. Total RNA was extracted from unfractionated whole blood that had been collected in Tempus Blood RNA tubes. As to this clonotype: Its antigen remains unidentified. No clone much larger than this one lies a single base away; base qualities are absent.

The TCR sequence derives from a woman in her thirties or forties with alopecia areata. Some clones in this sample may be carry-over from other donors' samples. The chain uses TRBV18 and TRBJ1-1; the D segment cannot be called with confidence. Sequenced material: whole blood, taken in connection with sensitization to the hapten diphenylcyclopropenone (DPC). The nucleotide sequence is given as TGTGCCAGCTCACCTGCCTCCGGCCCCAACACTGAAGCTTTCTTT. The translation is CASSPASGPNTEAFF.